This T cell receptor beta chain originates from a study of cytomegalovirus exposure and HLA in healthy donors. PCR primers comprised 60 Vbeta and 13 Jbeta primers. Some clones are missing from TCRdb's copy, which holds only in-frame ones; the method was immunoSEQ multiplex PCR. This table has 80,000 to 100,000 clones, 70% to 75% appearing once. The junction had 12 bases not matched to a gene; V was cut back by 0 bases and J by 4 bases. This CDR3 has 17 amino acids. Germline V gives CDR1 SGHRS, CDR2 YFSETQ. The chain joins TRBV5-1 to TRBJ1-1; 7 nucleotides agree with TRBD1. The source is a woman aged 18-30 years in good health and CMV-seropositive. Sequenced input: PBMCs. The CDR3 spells CASSLAGQSSFFTEAFF. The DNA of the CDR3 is TGCGCCAGCAGCTTGGCGGGACAGAGCTCTTTTTTCACTGAAGCTTTCTTT.